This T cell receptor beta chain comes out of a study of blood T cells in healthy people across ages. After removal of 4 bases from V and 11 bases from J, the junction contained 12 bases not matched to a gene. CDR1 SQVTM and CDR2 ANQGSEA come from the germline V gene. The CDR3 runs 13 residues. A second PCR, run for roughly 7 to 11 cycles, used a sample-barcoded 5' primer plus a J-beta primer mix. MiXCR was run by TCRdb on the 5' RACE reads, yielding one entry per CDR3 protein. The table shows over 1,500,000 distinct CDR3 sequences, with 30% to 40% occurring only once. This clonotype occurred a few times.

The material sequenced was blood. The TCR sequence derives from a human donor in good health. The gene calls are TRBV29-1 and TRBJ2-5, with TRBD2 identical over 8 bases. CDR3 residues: CSVVRGGAGEQYF. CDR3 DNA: TGCAGCGTTGTCCGGGGGGGGGCGGGTGAGCAGTACTTC.